A single T cell receptor beta chain is shown here with its context. The data belong to a study of cytomegalovirus exposure and HLA in healthy donors. PCR amplification relied on 60 Vbeta primers (plus 13 Jbeta primers). Generated by immunoSEQ multiplex PCR, the TCRdb table keeps only in-frame clones and is missing some. Here the sample table reports around 74,000 clones. The sequence was obtained from a man aged 25-45 years in good health and CMV-seronegative. The specimen was PBMCs.

The CDR3, as DNA: TGCGCCAGCAGGCAGGGGGTCAAGTCGGAAGCTTTCTTT. Translation: CASRQGVKSEAFF. This chain uses TRBV5-1 with TRBJ1-1, with 7 bases aligning to TRBD1. Germline trimming cut 5 bases from V and 8 bases from J; bases unmatched to any gene: 9. CDR1 is SGHRS and CDR2 is YFSETQ in the germline V gene. The CDR3 totals 13 residues. Full variable domain (rest looked up from reference TRBV5-1 and TRBJ1-1): KAGVTQTPRYLIKTRGQQVTLSCSPISGHRSVSWYQQTPGQGLQFLFEYFSETQRNKGNFPGRFSGRQFSNSRSEMNVSTLELGDSALYLCASRQGVKSEAFFGQGTRLTVV.